This T cell receptor (beta chain) was obtained from a study of graft-versus-host responses after intestinal transplantation. Overall study: After anti-thymocyte globulin induction, recipients took tacrolimus and steroids for around three years.

CDR3 size: 15 residues. With V trimmed by 5 bases and J by 4 bases, 6 bases remained unmatched. Germline values: CDR1 LNHNV, CDR2 YYDKDF (reference sequence). Data came from immunoSEQ multiplex PCR; TCRdb stores just in-frame clones and leaves some out. The data contain under 95,000 clones, less than 90% of them singletons. About this clone itself: Its antigen is not identified.

Overall study results and limits: With peak circulating GvH clone levels came an association with early post-transplant HvG declines. Allograft graft-versus-host to host-versus-graft clonal ratios ran high in patients with graft-donor T cell macrochimerism.

This receptor was obtained from a human donor who was the organ donor for an intestinal transplant. The chain has TRBV15 and TRBJ2-3; 10 positions agree with TRBD1. Here the sequenced sample was unstimulated CD4+ T cells sorted from spleen or lymph node cells, taken before transplant. The CDR3 coding sequence is TGTGCCACCAGCCTAGACAGGGGGCCCCCAGATACGCAGTATTTT. As protein: CATSLDRGPPDTQYF.